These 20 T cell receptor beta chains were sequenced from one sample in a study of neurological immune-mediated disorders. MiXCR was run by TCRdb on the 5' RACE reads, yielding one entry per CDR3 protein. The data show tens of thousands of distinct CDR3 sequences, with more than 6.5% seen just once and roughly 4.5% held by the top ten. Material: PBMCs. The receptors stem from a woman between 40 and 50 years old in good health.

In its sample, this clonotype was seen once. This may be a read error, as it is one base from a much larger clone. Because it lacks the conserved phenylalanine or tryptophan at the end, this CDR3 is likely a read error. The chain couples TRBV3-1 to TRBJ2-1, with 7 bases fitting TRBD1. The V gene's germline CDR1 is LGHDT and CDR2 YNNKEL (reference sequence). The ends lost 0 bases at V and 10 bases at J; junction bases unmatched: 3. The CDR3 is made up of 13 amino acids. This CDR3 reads CASSQEKGAEQFL. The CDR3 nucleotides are TGTGCCAGCAGCCAAGAAAAGGGGGCCGAGCAGTTCTTA.

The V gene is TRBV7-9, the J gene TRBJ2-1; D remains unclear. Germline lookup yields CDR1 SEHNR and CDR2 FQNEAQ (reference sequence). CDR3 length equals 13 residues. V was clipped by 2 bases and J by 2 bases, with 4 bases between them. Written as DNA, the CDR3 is TGTGCCAGCAGCTTATTCACCTACAATGAGCAGTTCTTC. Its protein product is CASSLFTYNEQFF.

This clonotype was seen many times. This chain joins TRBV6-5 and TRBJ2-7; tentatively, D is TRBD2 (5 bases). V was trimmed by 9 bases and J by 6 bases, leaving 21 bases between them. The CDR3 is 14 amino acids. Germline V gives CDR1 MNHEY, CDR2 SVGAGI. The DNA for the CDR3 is TGTGCCAGTACTAGTCGTACTAGTTTTCTCGAGCAGTACTTC. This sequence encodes CASTSRTSFLEQYF.

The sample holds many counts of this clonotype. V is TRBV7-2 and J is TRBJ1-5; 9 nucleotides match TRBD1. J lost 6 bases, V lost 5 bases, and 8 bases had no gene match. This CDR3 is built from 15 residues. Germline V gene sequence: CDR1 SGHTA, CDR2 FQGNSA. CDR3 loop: CASSPGQGRAQPQHF. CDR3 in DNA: TGTGCCAGCAGCCCGGGACAGGGAAGGGCTCAGCCCCAGCATTTT.

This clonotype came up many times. CDR3 coding DNA: TGTGCCATCACCCAGACACTAGCGGGAGAAGATGAGCAGTTCTTC. The encoded protein is CAITQTLAGEDEQFF. The V gene is TRBV10-3, the J gene TRBJ2-1, with 11 bases aligning to TRBD2. Germline assignment: CDR1 ENHRY and CDR2 SYGVKD. The CDR3 extends over 15 amino acids. V shed 7 bases, J shed 8 bases, and the junction held 10 bases outside the gene matches.

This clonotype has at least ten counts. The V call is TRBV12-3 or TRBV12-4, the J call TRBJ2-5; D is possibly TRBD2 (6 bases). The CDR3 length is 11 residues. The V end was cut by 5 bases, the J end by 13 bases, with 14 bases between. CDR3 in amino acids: CASSPPGAMYF. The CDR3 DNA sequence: TGTGCCAGCAGTCCGCCGGGAGCCATGTACTTC.

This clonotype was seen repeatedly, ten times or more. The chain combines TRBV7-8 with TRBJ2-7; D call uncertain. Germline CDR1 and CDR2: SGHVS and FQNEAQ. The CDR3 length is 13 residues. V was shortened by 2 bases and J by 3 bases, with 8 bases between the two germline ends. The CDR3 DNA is TGTGCCAGCAGCTTACGGGTGGTCTACGAGCAGTACGTC. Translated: CASSLRVVYEQYV.

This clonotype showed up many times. CDR3 in DNA: TGTGCCTGGCGGGACTACAATGAGCAGTTCTTC. Translating gives CAWRDYNEQFF. The V call is TRBV30, the J call TRBJ2-1, with D possibly being TRBD2 (5 bases). The CDR3 is made up of 11 amino acids. The germline gives CDR1 GTSNPN, CDR2 SVGIG (reference sequence). The ends were cut back, 5 bases at V and 3 bases at J, with 5 bases in the middle.

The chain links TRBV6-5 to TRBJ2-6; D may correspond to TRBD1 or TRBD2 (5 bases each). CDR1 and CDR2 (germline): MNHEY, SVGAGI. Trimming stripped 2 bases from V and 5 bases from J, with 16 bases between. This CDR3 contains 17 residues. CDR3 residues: CASSYRSGGSWANVLTF. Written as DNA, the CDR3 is TGTGCCAGCAGTTACAGGAGTGGGGGATCTTGGGCCAACGTCCTGACTTTC.

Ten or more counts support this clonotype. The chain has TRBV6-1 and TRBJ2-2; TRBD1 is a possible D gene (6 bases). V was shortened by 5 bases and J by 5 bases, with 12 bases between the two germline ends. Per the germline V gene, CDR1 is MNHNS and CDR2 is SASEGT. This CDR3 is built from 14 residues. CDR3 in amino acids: CASSLRTATGELFF. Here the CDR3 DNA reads TGTGCCAGCAGTCTGCGGACAGCGACCGGGGAGCTGTTTTTT.

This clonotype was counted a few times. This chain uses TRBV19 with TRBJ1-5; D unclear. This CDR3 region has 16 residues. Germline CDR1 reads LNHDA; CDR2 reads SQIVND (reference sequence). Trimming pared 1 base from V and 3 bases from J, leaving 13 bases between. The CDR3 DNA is TGTGCCAGTAGTATAGGGCCAGCCAACTTCAATCAGCCCCAGCATTTT. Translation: CASSIGPANFNQPQHF. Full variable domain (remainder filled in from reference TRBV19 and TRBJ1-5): DGGITQSPKYLFRKEGQNVTLSCEQNLNHDAMYWYRQDPGQGLRLIYYSQIVNDFQKGDIAEGYSVSREKKESFPLTVTSAQKNPTAFYLCASSIGPANFNQPQHFGDGTRLSIL.

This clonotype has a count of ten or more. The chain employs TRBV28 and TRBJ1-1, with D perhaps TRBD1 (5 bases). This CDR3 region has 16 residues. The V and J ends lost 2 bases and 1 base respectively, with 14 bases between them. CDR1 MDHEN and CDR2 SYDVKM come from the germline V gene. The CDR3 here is CASSLGEGRRNTEAFF. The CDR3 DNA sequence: TGTGCCAGCAGTTTAGGAGAGGGACGGAGGAACACTGAAGCTTTCTTT. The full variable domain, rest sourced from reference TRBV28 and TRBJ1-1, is DVKVTQSSRYLVKRTGEKVFLECVQDMDHENMFWYRQDPGLGLRLIYFSYDVKMKEKGDIPEGYSVSREKKERFSLILESASTNQTSMYLCASSLGEGRRNTEAFFGQGTRLTVV.

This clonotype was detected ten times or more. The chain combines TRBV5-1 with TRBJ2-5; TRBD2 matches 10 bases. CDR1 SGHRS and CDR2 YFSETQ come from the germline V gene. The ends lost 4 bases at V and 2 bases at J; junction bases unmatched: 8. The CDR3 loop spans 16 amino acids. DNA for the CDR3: TGCGCCAGCAGCCACAGGACTAGCGGAGAACAAGAGACCCAGTACTTC. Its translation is CASSHRTSGEQETQYF.

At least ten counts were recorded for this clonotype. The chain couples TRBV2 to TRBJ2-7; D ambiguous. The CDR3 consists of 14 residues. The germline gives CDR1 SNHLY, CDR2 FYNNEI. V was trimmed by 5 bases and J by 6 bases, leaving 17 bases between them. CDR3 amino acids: CASSSRVRTFEQYV. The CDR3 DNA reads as TGTGCCAGCAGTAGTCGGGTTCGAACGTTCGAGCAGTACGTC.

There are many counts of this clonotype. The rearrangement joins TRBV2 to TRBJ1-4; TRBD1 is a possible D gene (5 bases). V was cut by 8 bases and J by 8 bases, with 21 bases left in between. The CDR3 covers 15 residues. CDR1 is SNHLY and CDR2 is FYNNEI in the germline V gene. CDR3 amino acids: CASLGRAPEREKLFF. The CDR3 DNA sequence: TGTGCCAGCCTCGGCAGGGCCCCGGAGAGGGAAAAACTGTTTTTT.

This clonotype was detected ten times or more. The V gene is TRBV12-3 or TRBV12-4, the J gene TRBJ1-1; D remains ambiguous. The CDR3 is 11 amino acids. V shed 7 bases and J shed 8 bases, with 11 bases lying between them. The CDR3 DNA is TGTGCCAGCACCATGGAAGGGGAAGCTTTCTTT. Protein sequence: CASTMEGEAFF.

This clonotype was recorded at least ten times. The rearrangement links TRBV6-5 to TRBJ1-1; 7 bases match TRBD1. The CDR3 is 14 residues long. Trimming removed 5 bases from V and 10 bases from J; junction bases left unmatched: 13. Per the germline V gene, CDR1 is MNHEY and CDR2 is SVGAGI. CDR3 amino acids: CASSPGQSIFGAFF. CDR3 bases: TGTGCCAGCAGTCCGGGACAGAGTATATTTGGAGCTTTCTTT.

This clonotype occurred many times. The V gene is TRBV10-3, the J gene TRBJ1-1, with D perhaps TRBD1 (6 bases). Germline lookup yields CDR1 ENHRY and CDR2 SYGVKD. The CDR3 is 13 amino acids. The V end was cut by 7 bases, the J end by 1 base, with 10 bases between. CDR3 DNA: TGTGCCATCATGGGGGGCCCGAACACTGAAGCTTTCTTT. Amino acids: CAIMGGPNTEAFF.

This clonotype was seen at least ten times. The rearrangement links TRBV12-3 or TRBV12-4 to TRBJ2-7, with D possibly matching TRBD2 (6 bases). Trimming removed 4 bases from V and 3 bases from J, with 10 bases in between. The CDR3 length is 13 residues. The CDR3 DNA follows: TGTGCCAGCAGTTATATGGGGGGCTACGAGCAGTACTTC. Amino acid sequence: CASSYMGGYEQYF.

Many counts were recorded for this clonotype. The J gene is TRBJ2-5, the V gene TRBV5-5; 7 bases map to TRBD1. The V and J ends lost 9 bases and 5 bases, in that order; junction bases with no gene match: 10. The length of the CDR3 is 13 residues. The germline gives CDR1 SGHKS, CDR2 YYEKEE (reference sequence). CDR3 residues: CATERTGGETQYF. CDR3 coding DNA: TGTGCCACGGAAAGGACAGGCGGGGAGACCCAGTACTTC.